The 6 T cell receptor beta chains in this list originate from one sample, sequenced in a study of cytomegalovirus exposure and HLA in healthy donors. Data came from immunoSEQ multiplex PCR; TCRdb stores just in-frame clones and leaves some out. The sample yields tens of thousands of clones, about 93% seen once. Sequencing used PBMCs. These receptors were collected from a woman between 18 and 29 years old in good health and CMV-seropositive.

The rearrangement joins TRBV9 to TRBJ2-1, with a weak D call TRBD2 (5 bases). This CDR3 is 17 amino acids long. The V end lost 0 bases, the J end lost 4 bases, and 17 bases lay between the germline ends. CDR1 is SGDLS, CDR2 YYNGEE, per germline. CDR3 protein: CASSVASPPAEYNEQFF. The CDR3 nucleotides read TGTGCCAGCAGCGTAGCCTCGCCCCCAGCGGAGTACAATGAGCAGTTCTTC. The variable domain in full, completed from reference TRBV9 and TRBJ2-1, reads DSGVTQTPKHLITATGQRVTLRCSPRSGDLSVYWYQQSLDQGLQFLIQYYNGEERAKGNILERFSAQQFPDLHSELNLSSLELGDSALYFCASSVASPPAEYNEQFFGPGTRLTVL.

The genes are TRBV9 and TRBJ2-3, with D unresolved. Germline loops: CDR1 SGDLS, CDR2 YYNGEE. The CDR3 length is 15 residues. The V gene lost 3 bases and the J gene lost 0 bases, with 11 bases spanning the gap. CDR3 DNA sequence: TGTGCCAGCAGCGCGACAATTACTAGCACAGATACGCAGTATTTT. Translated, it gives CASSATITSTDTQYF.

J is TRBJ2-1 and V is TRBV28; 8 bases are a match to TRBD1. CDR1 is MDHEN and CDR2 is SYDVKM in the germline V gene. The CDR3 is 19 residues long. Losses at the gene ends were 3 bases for V and 3 bases for J; bases not matched to a gene: 16. CDR3 sequence: CASSFITSIDRGVYNEQFF. The CDR3 DNA sequence: TGTGCCAGCAGTTTTATTACCAGCATCGACAGGGGAGTCTACAATGAGCAGTTCTTC. The full variable domain, rest sourced from reference TRBV28 and TRBJ2-1, is DVKVTQSSRYLVKRTGEKVFLECVQDMDHENMFWYRQDPGLGLRLIYFSYDVKMKEKGDIPEGYSVSREKKERFSLILESASTNQTSMYLCASSFITSIDRGVYNEQFFGPGTRLTVL.

This clone has a single count. The chain carries TRBV6-5 and TRBJ1-1; D possibly corresponds to TRBD1 (5 bases). Per the germline V gene, CDR1 is MNHEY and CDR2 is SVGAGI. The CDR3 covers 15 residues. V lost 0 bases and J lost 4, with 12 bases in between. CDR3 in amino acids: CASSYSGGVGTEAFF. The CDR3 bases are TGTGCCAGCAGTTACTCTGGGGGGGTGGGCACTGAAGCTTTCTTT.

There are a few counts of this clone. The chain is built from TRBV7-2 and TRBJ1-5, with TRBD1 matching 8 bases. This CDR3 contains 15 residues. Trimming took 5 bases from V and 4 from J; bases not matched to a gene: 7. Germline V gene lookup returns CDR1 SGHTA and CDR2 FQGNSA. CDR3 in DNA: TGTGCCAGCAGCACCTCAGGGGGCGGAAATCAGCCCCAGCATTTT. Protein sequence: CASSTSGGGNQPQHF.

J is TRBJ2-1 and V is TRBV2; 14 bases align to TRBD2. V gave up 4 bases and J gave up 8 bases; unmatched junction bases: 10. Germline V gene data show CDR1 as SNHLY and CDR2 as FYNNEI. The CDR3 covers 17 residues. For the CDR3, the DNA is TGTGCCAGCAGTGCGTGGGGACTAGCGGGAGAAGGGGATGAGCAGTTCTTC. Encoded protein: CASSAWGLAGEGDEQFF.